The sample holds a few counts of the clone carrying this T cell receptor beta chain. Its target is not known. These data belong to a study of OX40 agonist ivuxolimab in advanced cancers. Study in general: Dose-escalation patients suffered from hepatocellular carcinoma, melanoma, renal cell or head and neck cancer. Patients with prior anti-PD-1, anti-PD-L1 or anti-CTLA-4 therapy were eligible; approximately 40% had some. General study results and limits: Researchers did not determine the expanded peripheral T cells' antigen specificity.

Generated by immunoSEQ multiplex PCR, the TCRdb table keeps only in-frame clones and is missing some. The profile covers tens of thousands of clones, with 85% appearing a single time and roughly 4.8% taken by the ten largest. The sequences come from CD4+ or CD8+ T cells sorted from blood, collected in a trial of the OX40 agonist ivuxolimab. The TCR comes from an adult with an advanced solid tumor such as melanoma, head and neck, liver or kidney cancer.

CDR3 DNA sequence: TGTGCCAGTAGTGCGACCCCGGGACAGGGTTTCTACGAGCAGTACTTC. Protein sequence: CASSATPGQGFYEQYF. The chain uses TRBV19 and TRBJ2-5; 9 bases align to TRBD1. TRBJ2-7 explains the end of the DNA better; the J call may be wrong. This CDR3 region has 16 residues. CDR1 is LNHDA and CDR2 is SQIVND in the germline V gene (reference sequence).